The rows below give T cell receptor beta chains drawn from one sample of a study of glioma-infiltrating T cells. TCRdb fed the multiplex PCR reads into MiXCR, producing one record per CDR3 protein. The sample shows about 180,000 distinct CDR3 sequences, around 42% of them seen only once. Sequenced input: glioma tissue, nonneoplastic brain tissue, or PBMCs (not recorded which). The receptors were sampled from a human donor with low-grade glioma or glioblastoma, undergoing nonglioma brain surgery, or in good health (not recorded which). CDR3s include the opening cysteine and the closing phenylalanine or tryptophan. Each record gives: J gene, V gene, clone size, D gene, CDR3 DNA, CDR3 protein. A D gene is named only where the DNA matches it firmly. Rows may omit the clone size; those that give it use once, few, many or a size class.

J gene: TRBJ2-7; V gene: TRBV5-1; clone size: .; D gene: .; CDR3 DNA: TGCGCCAGCAGCTTGGACTACGCCTACGAGCAGTACTTC; CDR3 protein: CASSLDYAYEQYF
J gene: TRBJ1-5; V gene: TRBV2; clone size: many; D gene: TRBD1; CDR3 DNA: TGTGCCAGCAGTCGTGACAGGGATGGGCAGCCCCAGCATTTT; CDR3 protein: CASSRDRDGQPQHF
J gene: TRBJ1-1; V gene: TRBV4-3; clone size: few; D gene: .; CDR3 DNA: TGCGCCAGAAGCCATCCATACCAGGGGAAAGAAAGGAATACTGAAGCTTTCTTT; CDR3 protein: CARSHPYQGKERNTEAFF
J gene: TRBJ2-7; V gene: TRBV20-1; clone size: .; D gene: .; CDR3 DNA: TGCAGTGCTCTATCGGGAGCTTCCTCCTACGAGCAGTACTTC; CDR3 protein: CSALSGASSYEQYF
J gene: TRBJ1-2; V gene: TRBV11-2; clone size: few; D gene: TRBD1; CDR3 DNA: TGTGCCAGCAGCTCCTTAAGGACAGGGATGCAGGGCTACACCTTC; CDR3 protein: CASSSLRTGMQGYTF
J gene: TRBJ2-1; V gene: TRBV28; clone size: many; D gene: .; CDR3 DNA: TGTGCCAGCAGTTCAGGCAGGAACAATGAGCAGTTCTTC; CDR3 protein: CASSSGRNNEQFF
J gene: TRBJ1-5; V gene: TRBV2; clone size: .; D gene: .; CDR3 DNA: TGTGCCAGCAGTGAATCGGCACAGAGCAATCAGCCCCAGCATTTT; CDR3 protein: CASSESAQSNQPQHF
J gene: TRBJ2-1; V gene: TRBV12-3/TRBV12-4; clone size: few; D gene: .; CDR3 DNA: TGTGCCAGCAGCACCGGACTGGGCTCCTACAATGAGCAGTTCTTC; CDR3 protein: CASSTGLGSYNEQFF
J gene: TRBJ2-5; V gene: TRBV6-2/TRBV6-3; clone size: .; D gene: TRBD1; CDR3 DNA: TGTGCCAGCAGCCCTACCGGGACAGGGCACAGAGAGACCAAGTACTTC; CDR3 protein: CASSPTGTGHRETKYF
J gene: TRBJ2-1; V gene: TRBV5-1; clone size: .; D gene: .; CDR3 DNA: TGCGCCAGCAGCGAAAACAGGGCGGACTCCTACAATGAGCAGTTCTTC; CDR3 protein: CASSENRADSYNEQFF
J gene: TRBJ1-5; V gene: TRBV12-3/TRBV12-4; clone size: many; D gene: .; CDR3 DNA: TGTGCCAGCAGTTTGTTCAATCAGCCCCAGCATTTT; CDR3 protein: CASSLFNQPQHF
J gene: TRBJ1-2; V gene: TRBV28; clone size: many; D gene: TRBD1; CDR3 DNA: TGTGCCAGCAGTTTAGCTTGGGACAGAAATGAGGATGGCTACACCTTC; CDR3 protein: CASSLAWDRNEDGYTF
J gene: TRBJ2-7; V gene: TRBV6-2/TRBV6-3; clone size: .; D gene: TRBD2; CDR3 DNA: TGTGCCAGCAGTGAGTCGTCTAGCGGGAGTTCCTACGAGCAGTACTTC; CDR3 protein: CASSESSSGSSYEQYF
J gene: TRBJ1-1; V gene: TRBV20-1; clone size: .; D gene: .; CDR3 DNA: TGTAGTGCGACACAGGGTGCCACTGAAGCTTTCTTT; CDR3 protein: CSATQGATEAFF
J gene: TRBJ2-5; V gene: TRBV5-1; clone size: .; D gene: .; CDR3 DNA: TGCGCCAGCAGCTTAAGGGTAGAAGAGACCCAGTACTTC; CDR3 protein: CASSLRVEETQYF
J gene: TRBJ2-1; V gene: TRBV29-1; clone size: few; D gene: TRBD2; CDR3 DNA: TGCAGCGTTGTCGCTAGCGGGAATTACAATGAGCAGTTCTTC; CDR3 protein: CSVVASGNYNEQFF
J gene: TRBJ2-5; V gene: TRBV6-2/TRBV6-3; clone size: many; D gene: TRBD1; CDR3 DNA: TGTGCCAGCAGTTATCTCCGGGACAGCCAAGAGACCCAGTACTTC; CDR3 protein: CASSYLRDSQETQYF
J gene: TRBJ1-1; V gene: TRBV5-1; clone size: many; D gene: .; CDR3 DNA: TGCGCCAGCAGCTTGAACTACTTGAACACTGAAGCTTTCTTT; CDR3 protein: CASSLNYLNTEAFF
J gene: TRBJ2-7; V gene: TRBV7-9; clone size: .; D gene: .; CDR3 DNA: TGTGCCAGCAGCTTATGGGGCAGCGCTTCTTTGTACGAGCAGTACTTC; CDR3 protein: CASSLWGSASLYEQYF
J gene: TRBJ1-1; V gene: TRBV5-1; clone size: many; D gene: .; CDR3 DNA: TGCGCCAGCAGCTTGGGTCAGGCACCTAGCACTGAAGCTTTCTTT; CDR3 protein: CASSLGQAPSTEAFF
J gene: TRBJ2-1; V gene: TRBV20-1; clone size: many; D gene: .; CDR3 DNA: TGCAGTGCTAGGGCTTTTAGGGGAAACTCCTACAATGAGCAGTTCTTC; CDR3 protein: CSARAFRGNSYNEQFF
J gene: TRBJ2-1; V gene: TRBV6-1; clone size: .; D gene: .; CDR3 DNA: TGTGCCAGCAGTAAAGCAACGGGAAAACTCTCCTACAATGAGCAGTTCTTC; CDR3 protein: CASSKATGKLSYNEQFF
J gene: TRBJ2-1; V gene: TRBV7-3; clone size: few; D gene: .; CDR3 DNA: TGTGCCAGCAGCTTAACGTATAGGGGGGAAGAGTTCTTC; CDR3 protein: CASSLTYRGEEFF
J gene: TRBJ2-2; V gene: TRBV2; clone size: .; D gene: TRBD2; CDR3 DNA: TGTGCCAGCAGTACAGGACTAGCGGGAGTCACCGGGGAGCTGTTTTTT; CDR3 protein: CASSTGLAGVTGELFF
J gene: TRBJ1-5; V gene: TRBV28; clone size: .; D gene: .; CDR3 DNA: TGTCCCAGTCTCCGTGACAGAGTCAATCAGCCCCAGCATTTT; CDR3 protein: CPSLRDRVNQPQHF
J gene: TRBJ2-2; V gene: TRBV20-1; clone size: .; D gene: TRBD1; CDR3 DNA: TGCAGTGCTGAATCCGGGACAGGGAACACCGGGGAGCCGTTTTTT; CDR3 protein: CSAESGTGNTGEPFF
J gene: TRBJ2-1; V gene: TRBV5-1; clone size: few; D gene: .; CDR3 DNA: TGCGCCAGCAGCTTGGCGGGGCTCCGCCAGCAGTTCTTC; CDR3 protein: CASSLAGLRQQFF
J gene: TRBJ2-3; V gene: TRBV12-3/TRBV12-4; clone size: .; D gene: TRBD2; CDR3 DNA: TGTGCCAGCAGTTCCGGGACTATATCGAACACAGATACGCAGTATTTT; CDR3 protein: CASSSGTISNTDTQYF
J gene: TRBJ1-6; V gene: TRBV4-1; clone size: .; D gene: .; CDR3 DNA: TGCGCCAGCAGCCAAGAGCTGAGGTCACACCTCCAGTTT; CDR3 protein: CASSQELRSHLQF